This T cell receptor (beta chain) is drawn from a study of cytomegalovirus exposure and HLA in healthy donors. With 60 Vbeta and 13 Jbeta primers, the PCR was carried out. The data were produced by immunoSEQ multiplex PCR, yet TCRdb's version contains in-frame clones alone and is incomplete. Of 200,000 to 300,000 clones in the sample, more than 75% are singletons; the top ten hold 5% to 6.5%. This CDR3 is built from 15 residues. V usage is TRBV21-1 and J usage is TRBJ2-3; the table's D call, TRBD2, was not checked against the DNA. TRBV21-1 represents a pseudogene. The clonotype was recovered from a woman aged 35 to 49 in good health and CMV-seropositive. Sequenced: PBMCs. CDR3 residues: CASRRGLASGDTQYF. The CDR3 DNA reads TGTGCCAGCAGAAGAGGGCTAGCGTCCGGAGATACGCAGTATTTT.